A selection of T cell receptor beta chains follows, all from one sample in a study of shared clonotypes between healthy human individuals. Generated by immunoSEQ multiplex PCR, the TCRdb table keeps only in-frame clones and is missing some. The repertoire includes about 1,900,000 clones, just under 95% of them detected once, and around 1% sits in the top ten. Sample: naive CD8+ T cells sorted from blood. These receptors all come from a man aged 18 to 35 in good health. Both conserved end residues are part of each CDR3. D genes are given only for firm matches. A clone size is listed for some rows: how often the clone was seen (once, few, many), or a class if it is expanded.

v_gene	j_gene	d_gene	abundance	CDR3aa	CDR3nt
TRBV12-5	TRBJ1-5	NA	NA	CASGLNDIPGWDQPQHF	TGTGCTAGTGGTTTGAATGACATCCCAGGATGGGATCAGCCCCAGCATTTT
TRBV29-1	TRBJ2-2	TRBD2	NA	CSVPRGGSAGELFF	TGCAGCGTCCCCCGGGGGGGGTCGGCCGGGGAGCTGTTTTTT
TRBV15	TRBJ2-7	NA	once	CATGSLYEQYF	TGTGCTACAGGCTCCCTCTACGAGCAGTACTTC
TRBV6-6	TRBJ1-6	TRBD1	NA	CASSPGTVFPLHF	TGTGCCAGCAGTCCCGGGACAGTTTTCCCCCTCCACTTT
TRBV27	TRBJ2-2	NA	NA	CASRPRYTGELFF	TGTGCCAGCCGACCTCGGTACACCGGGGAGCTGTTTTTT
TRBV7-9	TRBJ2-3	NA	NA	CASSYTGEGLADTQYF	TGTGCCAGCAGCTACACAGGGGAGGGTTTGGCAGATACGCAGTATTTT
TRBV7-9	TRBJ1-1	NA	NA	CASSLDGGVEAFF	TGTGCCAGCAGCTTAGACGGGGGAGTTGAAGCTTTCTTT
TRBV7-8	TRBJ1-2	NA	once	CASSLEDFGSSVYGYTF	TGTGCCAGCAGCTTAGAGGATTTCGGGTCTTCGGTGTATGGCTACACCTTC
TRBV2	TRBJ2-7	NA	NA	CASSDSRSYEQYF	TGTGCCAGCAGCGACTCAAGATCCTACGAGCAGTACTTC
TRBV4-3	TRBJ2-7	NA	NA	CASSQDYGNYEQYF	TGCGCCAGCAGCCAAGATTACGGGAACTACGAGCAGTACTTC
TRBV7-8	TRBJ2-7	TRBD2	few	CASSLGSGYEQYF	TGTGCCAGCAGCTTAGGTAGCGGGTACGAGCAGTACTTC
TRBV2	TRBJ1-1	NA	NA	CASSQAPDGIMNTEAFF	TGTGCCAGCAGTCAAGCTCCTGACGGAATAATGAACACTGAAGCTTTCTTT
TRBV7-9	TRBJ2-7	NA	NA	CASSLVGAYEQYF	TGTGCCAGCAGCTTAGTCGGGGCCTACGAGCAGTACTTC
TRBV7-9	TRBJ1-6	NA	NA	CASSSYNYGDSPLHF	TGTGCCAGCAGCTCCTACAACTACGGGGATTCACCCCTCCACTTT
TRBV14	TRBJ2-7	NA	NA	CASSQGLGGEQYF	TGTGCCAGCAGCCAAGGGTTAGGGGGCGAGCAGTACTTC
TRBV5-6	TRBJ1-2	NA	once	CASSLAEGGNYGYTF	TGTGCCAGCAGCTTGGCTGAGGGGGGGAACTATGGCTACACCTTC
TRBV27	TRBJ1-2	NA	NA	CASSLLGPNYGYTF	TGTGCCAGCAGTCTATTAGGGCCCAACTATGGCTACACCTTC
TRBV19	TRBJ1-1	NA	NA	CASSPPHGNLVLNTEAFF	TGTGCCAGTAGTCCCCCCCACGGGAACTTAGTTTTGAACACTGAAGCTTTCTTT
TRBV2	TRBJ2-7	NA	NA	CASGPVYEQYF	TGTGCCAGTGGCCCCGTCTACGAGCAGTACTTC
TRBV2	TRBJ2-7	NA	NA	CASSQWPGDEQYF	TGTGCCAGCAGTCAATGGCCCGGCGACGAGCAGTACTTC
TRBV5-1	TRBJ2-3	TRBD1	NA	CASSLVQGAVTDTQYF	TGCGCCAGCAGCTTGGTACAGGGGGCGGTCACAGATACGCAGTATTTT
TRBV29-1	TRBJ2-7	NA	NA	CSVRGGQRIYEQYF	TGCAGCGTCCGAGGCGGACAGAGGATCTACGAGCAGTACTTC
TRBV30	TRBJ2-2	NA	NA	CAWTGTANTGELFF	TGTGCCTGGACCGGGACTGCGAACACCGGGGAGCTGTTTTTT
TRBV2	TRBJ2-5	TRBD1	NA	CASSGPGQQETQYF	TGTGCCAGCAGTGGCCCGGGACAGCAAGAGACCCAGTACTTC
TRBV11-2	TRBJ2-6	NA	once	CASSLAWGAGANVLTF	TGTGCCAGCAGCTTAGCTTGGGGGGCTGGGGCCAACGTCCTGACTTTC
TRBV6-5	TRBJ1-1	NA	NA	CASSYSSPNTEAFF	TGTGCCAGCAGTTACTCCAGTCCTAACACTGAAGCTTTCTTT
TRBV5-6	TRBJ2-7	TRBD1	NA	CASSIGQVYEQYF	TGTGCCAGCAGCATCGGACAGGTCTACGAGCAGTACTTC
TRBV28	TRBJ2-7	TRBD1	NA	CASSSPGQGDEQYF	TGTGCCAGCAGTTCACCGGGACAGGGCGACGAGCAGTACTTC
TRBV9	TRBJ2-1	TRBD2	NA	CASSHRVAGGNEQFF	TGTGCCAGCAGCCACCGGGTAGCGGGGGGAAATGAGCAGTTCTTC
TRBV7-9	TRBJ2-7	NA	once	CASSLLGGNRYEQYF	TGTGCCAGCAGCTTATTAGGAGGGAATCGCTACGAGCAGTACTTC
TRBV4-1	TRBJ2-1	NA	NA	CATGGTGTTYNEQFF	TGCGCCACCGGAGGAACAGGGACTACCTACAATGAGCAGTTCTTC
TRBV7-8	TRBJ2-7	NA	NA	CASSFLTAQYEQYF	TGTGCCAGCAGCTTTCTTACTGCCCAGTACGAGCAGTACTTC
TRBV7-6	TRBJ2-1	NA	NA	CASSLGRPPYNEQFF	TGTGCCAGCAGCTTAGGGCGACCCCCCTACAATGAGCAGTTCTTC
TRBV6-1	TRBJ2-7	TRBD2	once	CASSVLSGGAGEQYF	TGTGCCAGCAGTGTCCTTAGCGGGGGGGCCGGCGAGCAGTACTTC
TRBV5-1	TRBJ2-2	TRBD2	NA	CASSLEAGAGELFF	TGCGCCAGCAGCTTGGAGGCGGGAGCCGGGGAGCTGTTTTTT
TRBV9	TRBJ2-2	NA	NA	CASSITNTGELFF	TGTGCCAGCAGCATTACGAACACCGGGGAGCTGTTTTTT
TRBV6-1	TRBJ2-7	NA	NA	CASSEPPRASSYEQYF	TGTGCCAGCAGTGAGCCCCCCAGGGCAAGCTCCTACGAGCAGTACTTC
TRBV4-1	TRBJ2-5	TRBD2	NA	CASSQGLAGGIGETQYF	TGCGCCAGCAGCCAAGGCCTAGCGGGAGGGATCGGAGAGACCCAGTACTTC
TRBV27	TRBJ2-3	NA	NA	CASSPRQSTDTQYF	TGTGCCAGCAGTCCCCGACAGAGCACAGATACGCAGTATTTT
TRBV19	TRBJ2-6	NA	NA	CATSQVSGANVLTF	TGTGCCACCTCACAGGTCTCTGGGGCCAACGTCCTGACTTTC
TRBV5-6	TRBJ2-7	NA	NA	CASSLMGSYEQYF	TGTGCCAGCAGCCTGATGGGGTCCTACGAGCAGTACTTC
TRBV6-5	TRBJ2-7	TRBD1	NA	CASSHGGQGYYEQYF	TGTGCCAGCAGCCACGGGGGACAGGGGTACTACGAGCAGTACTTC
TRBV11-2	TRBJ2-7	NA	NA	CASSWAPYEQYF	TGTGCCAGCAGCTGGGCCCCCTACGAGCAGTACTTC
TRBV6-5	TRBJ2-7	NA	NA	CASSYSGQAATYEQYF	TGTGCCAGCAGTTACTCGGGGCAGGCCGCGACCTACGAGCAGTACTTC
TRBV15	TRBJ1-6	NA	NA	CATSRDLPESSYNSPLHF	TGTGCCACCAGCAGAGATTTGCCAGAGAGCTCCTATAATTCACCCCTCCACTTT
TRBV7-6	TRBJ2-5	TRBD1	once	CASSLLRDRKETQYF	TGTGCCAGCAGCTTACTCCGGGACAGGAAAGAGACCCAGTACTTC
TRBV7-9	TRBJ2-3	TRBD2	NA	CASSYALAGGLTDTQYF	TGTGCCAGCAGCTACGCGCTAGCGGGAGGGTTGACAGATACGCAGTATTTT
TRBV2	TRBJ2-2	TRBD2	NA	CASREFLAGDSAGELFF	TGTGCCAGCAGGGAGTTTCTAGCGGGAGACTCCGCCGGGGAGCTGTTTTTT
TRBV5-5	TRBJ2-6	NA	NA	CASSDSSGANVLTF	TGTGCCAGCAGCGACAGTAGTGGGGCCAACGTCCTGACTTTC
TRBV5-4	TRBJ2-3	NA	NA	CASSPQDSPTDTQYF	TGTGCCAGCAGCCCCCAGGACTCACCCACAGATACGCAGTATTTT
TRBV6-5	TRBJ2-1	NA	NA	CASTAVWLPRDEQFF	TGTGCCAGCACCGCTGTCTGGTTACCACGGGATGAGCAGTTCTTC
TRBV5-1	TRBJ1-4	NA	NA	CASRGTATNEKLFF	TGCGCCAGCAGAGGGACTGCAACTAATGAAAAACTGTTTTTT
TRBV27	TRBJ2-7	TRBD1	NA	CASSPGTGFGTYEQYF	TGTGCCAGCAGTCCCGGGACAGGGTTTGGAACCTACGAGCAGTACTTC
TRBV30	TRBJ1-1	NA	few	CAWGWLGNTEAFF	TGTGCCTGGGGTTGGTTGGGGAACACTGAAGCTTTCTTT
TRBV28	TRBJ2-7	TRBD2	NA	CASSFPPGGSYYEQYF	TGTGCCAGCAGTTTCCCACCGGGGGGATCTTACTACGAGCAGTACTTC